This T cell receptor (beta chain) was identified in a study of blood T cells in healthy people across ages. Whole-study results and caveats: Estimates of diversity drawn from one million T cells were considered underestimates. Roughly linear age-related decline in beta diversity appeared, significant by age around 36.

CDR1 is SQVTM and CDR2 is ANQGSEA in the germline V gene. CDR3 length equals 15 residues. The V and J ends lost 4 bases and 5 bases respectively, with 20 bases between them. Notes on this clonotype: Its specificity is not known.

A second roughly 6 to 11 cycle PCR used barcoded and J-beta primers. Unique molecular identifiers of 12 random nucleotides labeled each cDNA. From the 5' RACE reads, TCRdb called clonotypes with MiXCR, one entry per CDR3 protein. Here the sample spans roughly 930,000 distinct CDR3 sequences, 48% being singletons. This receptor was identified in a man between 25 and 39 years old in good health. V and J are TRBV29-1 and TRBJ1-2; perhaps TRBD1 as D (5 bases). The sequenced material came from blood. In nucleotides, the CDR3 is TGCAGCGTTGCTCCGATGGGGACTCGGGGTTATGGCTACACCTTC. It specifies CSVAPMGTRGYGYTF.